The 30 T cell receptor beta chains presented below share a single source sample, sequenced in a study of graft-versus-host responses after intestinal transplantation. Antigens of these TCRs are unknown. Method: immunoSEQ multiplex PCR; TCRdb's copy keeps in-frame clones and lacks some. The table records 90,000 to 120,000 clones, roughly nine tenths of them present only once. The sample in question was unstimulated CD4+ T cells sorted from spleen or lymph node cells, obtained before intestinal transplant. The receptors shown here come from a human donor who received an intestinal transplant.

This chain connects TRBV6-5 to TRBJ2-7, with 11 bases identical to TRBD2. V trimming: 5 bases; J trimming: 4 bases; junction bases outside the gene matches: 7. CDR3 length: 15 residues. The germline gives CDR1 MNHEY, CDR2 SVGAGI. CDR3 nucleotide sequence: TGTGCCAGCAGTCGTAGCGGGGGGGCGGTGTACGAGCAGTACTTC. This translates into CASSRSGGAVYEQYF.

The rearrangement uses TRBV21-1 and TRBJ2-2; the D call of TRBD1 is as the table states it, not checked on the DNA. TRBV21-1 corresponds to a pseudogene. This CDR3 is built from 13 residues. CDR3 nucleotide sequence: TGTGCCAGCACCCCGCTAGGGGCCGGGGAGCTGTTTTTT. Its translation is CASTPLGAGELFF.

The rearrangement links TRBV7-3 to TRBJ2-3; 14 bases map to TRBD2. The germline V gene has CDR1 SGHTA and CDR2 FQGTGA. There are 15 residues in the CDR3. Losses at the gene ends were 4 bases for V and 5 bases for J; bases not matched to a gene: 2. DNA for the CDR3: TGTGCCAGCAGCTCCGGGACTAGCGGGGGAGATACGCAGTATTTT. Its protein is CASSSGTSGGDTQYF.

This rearrangement joins TRBV11-2 to TRBJ2-3; 10 bases fit TRBD2. In germline, CDR1 is SGHAT, CDR2 FQNNGV. With 8 bases clipped from V and 6 bases from J, the junction kept 14 bases outside the gene matches. The CDR3 has 16 amino acids. CDR3 sequence reads: CASRRPGLATRDTQYF. In DNA, the CDR3 is TGTGCCAGCCGACGCCCGGGACTAGCGACTCGGGATACGCAGTATTTT.

V and J are TRBV18 and TRBJ2-7; D gene unclear. Germline V gene data show CDR1 as KGHSH and CDR2 as LQKENI. This CDR3 has 12 amino acids. V shed 5 bases and J shed 0 bases, with 5 bases lying between them. CDR3: CASSVSSYEQYF. CDR3 DNA: TGTGCCAGCTCAGTCTCCTCCTACGAGCAGTACTTC. Complete variable domain (other parts from reference TRBV18 and TRBJ2-7): NAGVMQNPRHLVRRRGQEARLRCSPMKGHSHVYWYRQLPEEGLKFMVYLQKENIIDESGMPKERFSAEFPKEGPSILRIQQVVRGDSAAYFCASSVSSYEQYFGPGTRLTVT.

The CDR3 spells CASSVRLAATTDTQYF. CDR3 sequence (DNA): TGTGCCAGCAGCGTAAGACTAGCAGCAACCACAGATACGCAGTATTTT. The V gene is TRBV9, the J gene TRBJ2-3, with 7 bases lining up with TRBD2. The CDR3 runs 16 residues. Germline V CDR1 and CDR2: SGDLS, YYNGEE. Trimming at V came to 1 base and at J to 2 bases, leaving 7 bases not matched to a gene.

The chain couples TRBV19 to TRBJ1-2; D ambiguous. Germline V gives CDR1 LNHDA, CDR2 SQIVND (reference sequence). The V gene lost 6 bases and the J gene lost 5 bases, with 7 bases spanning the gap. The CDR3 spans 11 residues. CDR3 DNA sequence: TGTGCCAGTAGGGGCCTATATGGCTACACCTTC. Amino acid sequence: CASRGLYGYTF.

The chain has TRBV30 and TRBJ2-7, with TRBD2 matching 15 bases. The length of the CDR3 is 18 residues. The V gene end was trimmed by 2 bases and the J gene end by 4 bases; junction bases not matched to a gene: 12. Germline loops: CDR1 GTSNPN, CDR2 SVGIG (reference sequence). CDR3 in DNA: TGTGCCTGGAGTATCGGACTAGCGGGAGGGCCGGATAGTTACGAGCAGTACTTC. Translating gives CAWSIGLAGGPDSYEQYF.

Remarks on this clone: The sample carries other DNA sequences with the same CDR3. The chain carries TRBV11-2 and TRBJ1-2; tentatively, D is TRBD1 (6 bases). The CDR3 sequence is 16 residues long. Trimming removed 3 bases from V and 4 bases from J, with 18 bases in between. Germline V lookup: CDR1 SGHAT, CDR2 FQNNGV. The chain's CDR3 is CASSFKTRQDSYGYTF. Written as DNA, the CDR3 is TGTGCCAGCAGCTTCAAAACTCGACAGGACTCCTATGGCTACACCTTC.

V and J are TRBV7-6 and TRBJ2-3, with 10 bases fitting TRBD2. CDR3 length equals 16 residues. CDR1 is SGHVS, CDR2 FNYEAQ, per germline. Trimming took 5 bases from V and 2 from J; bases not matched to a gene: 7. CDR3 amino acids: CASSPGLAADTDTQYF. The CDR3, as DNA: TGTGCCAGCAGCCCCGGACTAGCGGCCGACACAGATACGCAGTATTTT.

The chain carries TRBV5-1 and TRBJ2-2, with 10 nucleotides matching TRBD1. Per the germline V gene, CDR1 is SGHRS and CDR2 is YFSETQ. The CDR3 sequence is 15 residues long. V shed 2 bases, J shed 4 bases, and the junction held 2 bases outside the gene matches. Here the CDR3 reads CASSLGQGGTGELFF. DNA for the CDR3: TGCGCCAGCAGCTTAGGACAGGGGGGCACCGGGGAGCTGTTTTTT.

This sequence joins TRBV2 and TRBJ1-2; 7 bases are shared with TRBD1. Germline trimming cut 6 bases from V and 4 bases from J; bases unmatched to any gene: 5. The CDR3 contains 13 residues. The germline gives CDR1 SNHLY, CDR2 FYNNEI. This CDR3 is CASRGQASYGYTF. The CDR3 DNA reads TGTGCCAGCAGAGGACAGGCTAGCTATGGCTACACCTTC.

This clone was observed once. The rearrangement links TRBV2 to TRBJ1-2, with 10 bases matching TRBD1. With V trimmed by 9 bases and J by 7 bases, 8 bases remained unmatched. This CDR3 region has 13 residues. Germline values: CDR1 SNHLY, CDR2 FYNNEI. CDR3: CARGQGLAGGYTF. The DNA of the CDR3 is TGTGCCAGGGGACAGGGGTTGGCTGGTGGCTACACCTTC. Full variable domain (missing parts from reference TRBV2 and TRBJ1-2): EPEVTQTPSHQVTQMGQEVILRCVPISNHLYFYWYRQILGQKVEFLVSFYNNEISEKSEIFDDQFSVERPDGSNFTLKIRSTKLEDSAMYFCARGQGLAGGYTFGSGTRLTVV.

This clone was detected a few times. The chain is built from TRBV18 and TRBJ2-1; D assignment may be TRBD1 or TRBD2 (5 bases each). The CDR3 spans 14 residues. Trimming cost V 0 bases and J 10 bases, with 13 bases left between them. CDR1 is KGHSH, CDR2 LQKENI, per germline. The DNA of the CDR3 is TGTGCCAGCTCACCACCGGGACCTGGGAAGGAGCAGTTCTTC. It encodes CASSPPGPGKEQFF.

The chain combines TRBV7-2 with TRBJ1-2; D remains ambiguous. V was pared by 2 bases and J by 2 bases, with 9 bases between. This CDR3 region has 14 residues. From germline, CDR1 is SGHTA and CDR2 FQGNSA. In nucleotides, the CDR3 is TGTGCCAGCAGCTTATTAAGGGCGAACTATGGCTACACCTTC. Amino acids: CASSLLRANYGYTF.

The chain recombines TRBV7-9 with TRBJ1-6; a possible D gene is TRBD1 (6 bases). V lost 2 bases and J 6 bases, leaving 8 bases between the germline ends. The CDR3 consists of 14 residues. The germline V gene has CDR1 SEHNR and CDR2 FQNEAQ (reference sequence). This CDR3 is CASSLRGANSPLHF. The CDR3 DNA follows: TGTGCCAGCAGCTTACGGGGGGCTAATTCACCCCTCCACTTT.

This chain joins TRBV10-3 and TRBJ2-1, with D possibly being TRBD1 or TRBD2 (5 bases each). Germline V lookup: CDR1 ENHRY, CDR2 SYGVKD. The CDR3 sequence is 17 residues long. Trimming removed 8 bases at V and 0 bases at J, with 20 bases between. CDR3 nucleotide sequence: TGTGCCATCGGTAGCCGGGACGCCAAGAGCTCCTACAATGAGCAGTTCTTC. The encoded protein is CAIGSRDAKSSYNEQFF.

This clone was recorded once. The rearrangement links TRBV6-5 to TRBJ1-2; unclear D gene. Per the germline V gene, CDR1 is MNHEY and CDR2 is SVGAGI. Trimming removed 5 bases from V and 1 base from J, with 11 bases in between. The CDR3 totals 14 residues. The CDR3 DNA is TGTGCCAGCAGTCCGGGTCGGAGTAACTATGGCTACACCTTC. Its protein is CASSPGRSNYGYTF.

V gene TRBV2 combines with J gene TRBJ1-1, with D perhaps TRBD1 (5 bases). CDR1 SNHLY and CDR2 FYNNEI come from the germline V gene. Trimming left V 6 bases short and J 8 bases short, with 25 bases between. The CDR3 spans 16 residues. CDR3 sequence (DNA): TGTGCCAGCAGGTGGGGACGGCTGGAAAGAGGGGTAGAAGCTTTCTTT. This translates into CASRWGRLERGVEAFF.

This rearrangement joins TRBV6-1 to TRBJ1-2, with D perhaps matching TRBD1 (6 bases). Trimming left V 2 bases short and J 2 bases short, with 15 bases between. The CDR3 has 16 amino acids. In germline, CDR1 is MNHNS, CDR2 SASEGT. CDR3 sequence (DNA): TGTGCCAGCAGTGAATTCCCGACAGGCTCGAACTATGGCTACACCTTC. Amino acids: CASSEFPTGSNYGYTF.

The chain carries TRBV6-5 and TRBJ2-1, with TRBD1 matching 7 bases. Germline CDR1 and CDR2: MNHEY and SVGAGI. Trimming took 6 bases from V and 6 from J; bases not matched to a gene: 8. This CDR3 spans 14 amino acids. The CDR3: CASSLRGQINEQFF. CDR3 DNA: TGTGCCAGCAGCTTAAGGGGGCAGATCAATGAGCAGTTCTTC.

Only one count was recorded for this clone. The CDR3 sequence is CASSPPRDPPGELFF. CDR3 DNA: TGTGCCAGCAGTCCACCGAGGGACCCTCCGGGGGAGCTGTTTTTT. This chain links TRBV6-6 with TRBJ2-2; either TRBD1 or TRBD2 may supply D (5 bases each). The CDR3 consists of 15 residues. Trimming pared 5 bases from V and 8 bases from J, leaving 18 bases between. In germline, CDR1 is MNHNY, CDR2 SVGAGI (reference sequence).

This chain uses TRBV18 with TRBJ1-2; 10 positions match TRBD1. In germline, CDR1 is KGHSH, CDR2 LQKENI. V dropped 3 bases and J dropped 8; count of bases not matched to a gene: 3. The CDR3 runs 13 residues. CDR3 coding DNA: TGTGCCAGCTCACCGGGACAGGGGTACGGCTACACCTTC. Translation gives CASSPGQGYGYTF.

This clone was seen only once. The J gene is TRBJ2-2, the V gene TRBV5-5; 7 bases align to TRBD2. J was trimmed by 2 bases and V by 4 bases; bases with no gene match: 11. The CDR3 consists of 17 residues. Germline V gene sequence: CDR1 SGHKS, CDR2 YYEKEE (reference sequence). Here the CDR3 reads CASSTLLASANTGELFF. CDR3 bases: TGTGCCAGCAGCACACTACTAGCGAGCGCAAACACCGGGGAGCTGTTTTTT.

The rearrangement links TRBV5-1 to TRBJ2-2, with 7 bases aligning to TRBD2. V trimming: 6 bases; J trimming: 4 bases; junction bases outside the gene matches: 9. The V gene's germline CDR1 is SGHRS and CDR2 YFSETQ. This CDR3 region has 15 residues. CDR3 protein: CASTSRGSGTGELFF. The CDR3 nucleotides read TGCGCCAGCACTTCTCGCGGGAGTGGCACCGGGGAGCTGTTTTTT.

The CDR3 reads CVRSSGPGIPYEQYF. The CDR3 DNA reads as TGTGTCAGAAGCTCCGGACCCGGAATTCCCTACGAGCAGTACTTC. V is TRBV7-5 and J is TRBJ2-5. The DNA end lines up better with TRBJ2-7; the J call may be wrong. TRBV7-5 is a pseudogene locus. The CDR3 is made up of 15 amino acids.

This rearrangement joins TRBV13 to TRBJ1-2; TRBD1 matches at 8 bases. This CDR3 is 13 amino acids long. CDR1 PRHDT and CDR2 FYEKMQ come from the germline V gene (reference sequence). V was pared by 2 bases and J by 8 bases, with 4 bases of the junction left unmatched. CDR3 DNA sequence: TGTGCCAGCAGCTTACAGGGGGCCGGGGGCTACACCTTC. Amino acid sequence: CASSLQGAGGYTF.

The genes are TRBV7-9 and TRBJ2-1; unclear D gene. Trimming shortened V by 3 bases and J by 4 bases, and 7 bases separated the two germline ends. The germline gives CDR1 SEHNR, CDR2 FQNEAQ (reference sequence). This CDR3 is 13 amino acids long. CDR3 in amino acids: CASSFSLYNEQFF. CDR3 sequence (DNA): TGTGCCAGCAGCTTTAGCCTGTACAATGAGCAGTTCTTC.

The chain joins TRBV11-3 to TRBJ1-1; D is unclear. CDR3 size: 13 residues. V was pared by 5 bases and J by 1 base, with 8 bases between. The germline CDR1 and CDR2 sequences are SGHNT and YENEEA. The CDR3: CASSENKNTEAFF. For the CDR3, the DNA is TGTGCCAGCAGCGAAAACAAGAACACTGAAGCTTTCTTT.

The chain joins TRBV6-6 to TRBJ1-3; 9 bases match TRBD1. The V gene end was trimmed by 4 bases and the J gene end by 3 bases; junction bases not matched to a gene: 7. The germline V gene has CDR1 MNHNY and CDR2 SVGAGI (reference sequence). CDR3 length: 16 amino acids. The CDR3 sequence is CASSFSTGGFGNTIYF. In nucleotides, the CDR3 is TGTGCCAGCAGTTTTAGCACAGGGGGCTTTGGAAACACCATATATTTT.